This passage covers 24 T cell receptor beta chains from one sample sequenced in a study of CD8+CD57+ T cells in acquired aplastic anemia. Profiles of TCR beta VDJ and CDR3 were generated from a genomic DNA template. TCRdb reprocessed the reads via MiXCR and lists one record per CDR3 protein. Among hundreds of thousands of distinct CDR3 sequences listed, around 33% were seen once. Patients included in sequencing had previously demonstrated CD8+CD57+ cell expansion by flow cytometry. The sequenced material came from sorted CD4+, CD8+, or CD8+CD57+ T cells (not recorded which) from PBMCs. The receptors were sampled from a human donor with aplastic anemia.

This clonotype appeared many times. The V call is TRBV19, the J call TRBJ1-2; D gene ambiguous. V lost 1 base and J lost 7, with 13 bases in between. This CDR3 comprises 14 residues. Per the germline V gene, CDR1 is LNHDA and CDR2 is SQIVND (reference sequence). CDR3 residues: CASSIGSSGSGYTF. The CDR3 nucleotides read TGTGCCAGTAGTATAGGGAGCAGTGGGTCTGGCTACACCTTC.

This clonotype was observed a few times. This chain connects TRBV20-1 to TRBJ2-1; D gene unclear. V lost 5 bases and J lost 0, with 14 bases in between. The CDR3 contains 15 residues. CDR1 DFQATT and CDR2 SNEGSKA come from the germline V gene (reference sequence). The CDR3 DNA is TGCAGTGCTTGTAGCAAAGCTTACTCCTACAATGAGCAGTTCTTC. Translated: CSACSKAYSYNEQFF.

Ten or more counts support this clonotype. This chain uses TRBV11-2 with TRBJ1-2; D unclear. The CDR3 sequence is 15 residues long. The V and J ends lost 0 bases and 7 bases respectively, with 15 bases between them. CDR1 SGHAT and CDR2 FQNNGV come from the germline V gene. The CDR3 protein is CASSLDVAIQLGYTF. CDR3 nucleotides: TGTGCCAGCAGCTTAGATGTTGCCATCCAGCTTGGCTACACCTTC.

V usage is TRBV10-3 and J usage is TRBJ2-1; tentatively, D is TRBD1 or TRBD2 (6 bases each). CDR3 size: 19 residues. Trimming took 3 bases from V and 7 from J, leaving 28 bases between them. The germline gives CDR1 ENHRY, CDR2 SYGVKD. CDR3 sequence reads: CAISDSWFYVGGAKNEQFF. The CDR3 coding sequence is TGTGCCATCAGTGACTCTTGGTTTTATGTGGGGGGCGCGAAGAATGAGCAGTTCTTC.

The V gene is TRBV19, the J gene TRBJ1-6; D is undetermined. The CDR3 spans 8 residues. Per germline, CDR1 LNHDA and CDR2 SQIVND (reference sequence). V lost 7 bases to trimming and J lost 12 bases, with 1 base between them. DNA of the CDR3: TGTGCCAGTAAACCCCTCCACTTT. This gives the protein CASKPLHF.

The CDR3 region is CASSLPGRYAEAFF. As DNA, the CDR3 is TGTGCCAGCAGCTTACCGGGGAGATACGCTGAAGCTTTCTTT. The genes are TRBV7-9 and TRBJ1-1; no clear D. CDR1 and CDR2 from the germline V gene are SEHNR and FQNEAQ (reference sequence). The CDR3 length is 14 residues. With 2 bases removed from V and 6 bases from J, the gap between germline ends came to 13 bases.

The chain combines TRBV5-6 with TRBJ2-5, with D possibly TRBD2 on 5 matching bases. Trimming removed 5 bases from V and 4 bases from J, with 21 bases in between. Germline V gives CDR1 SGHDT, CDR2 YYEEEE. There are 16 residues in the CDR3. The CDR3 reads CASSFHLLAGRETQYF. The CDR3 DNA is TGTGCCAGCAGTTTTCACCTTTTGGCGGGCCGAGAGACCCAGTACTTC.

This clonotype was counted ten times or more. The V gene is TRBV9, the J gene TRBJ1-6; D is possibly TRBD1 (5 bases). This CDR3 spans 14 amino acids. Germline CDR1 reads SGDLS; CDR2 reads YYNGEE. Trimming pared 0 bases from V and 9 bases from J, leaving 10 bases between. The CDR3 protein is CASSVGGRGSPLHF. CDR3 DNA sequence: TGTGCCAGCAGCGTAGGTGGGAGGGGTTCACCCCTCCACTTT.

This clonotype was picked up a small number of times. J is TRBJ1-1 and V is TRBV6-4, with TRBD1 as a possible D gene (5 bases). V was cut by 3 bases and J by 0 bases, with 11 bases left in between. Germline V gene data show CDR1 as MRHNA and CDR2 as SNTAGT. This CDR3 comprises 15 residues. This CDR3 is CASSENGGLNTEAFF. The CDR3 DNA sequence: TGTGCCAGCAGTGAAAATGGGGGACTGAACACTGAAGCTTTCTTT.

On this clonotype itself: A much larger clonotype is one base distant, so this may be a read error. Written as DNA, the CDR3 is TGTGCCGGACTGACTACGGACAATGAGCAGTTCTTC. Amino acid sequence: CAGLTTDNEQFF. The chain combines TRBV2 with TRBJ2-1, with a tentative D call TRBD2 (5 bases). Germline CDR1 and CDR2: SNHLY and FYNNEI. V gave up 11 bases and J gave up 5 bases, with 13 bases separating them. The CDR3 consists of 12 residues.

In the case of this clonotype: This could be a read error, since a much larger clone is one nucleotide away. This chain joins TRBV25-1 and TRBJ1-5; 9 positions agree with TRBD1. The junction had 21 bases not matched to a gene; V was cut back by 7 bases and J by 5 bases. Germline CDR1 is MGHDK and CDR2 is SYGVNS. CDR3 length: 19 amino acids. The CDR3: CASTSYPAIPGQGYQPQHF. The CDR3 DNA reads as TGTGCCAGCACTAGTTACCCGGCTATTCCGGGACAGGGCTATCAGCCCCAGCATTTT.

This clonotype was recorded only once. The chain has TRBV2 and TRBJ2-7; D gene ambiguous. The germline gives CDR1 SNHLY, CDR2 FYNNEI. The V end was cut by 5 bases, the J end by 1 base, with 21 bases between. The CDR3 loop spans 17 amino acids. The CDR3 is CASSYPGGFLGSYEQYF. In nucleotides, the CDR3 is TGTGCCAGCAGTTACCCGGGCGGTTTTTTGGGGTCCTACGAGCAGTACTTC.

About this clonotype: This could be a read error, since a much larger clone is one nucleotide away. The J gene is TRBJ2-7, the V gene TRBV11-2, with D hard to call. In germline, CDR1 is SGHAT, CDR2 FQNNGV. V was cut by 1 base and J by 2 bases, with 15 bases left in between. The CDR3 spans 16 residues. The CDR3 DNA sequence: TGTGCCAGCAGCTTAGTTCCGCAACAGACCGCCTACGAGCAGTACTTC. The encoded protein is CASSLVPQQTAYEQYF.

This chain uses TRBV9 with TRBJ2-2; the match to TRBD2 covers 11 bases. The J segment lost 5 bases and the V segment lost 3 bases, leaving 3 bases of the junction unmatched. The germline CDR1 and CDR2 sequences are SGDLS and YYNGEE. This CDR3 has 15 amino acids. The chain's CDR3 is CASSDLAGGTGELFF. The CDR3 DNA follows: TGTGCCAGCAGCGACCTAGCGGGAGGTACCGGGGAGCTGTTTTTT.

At least ten counts were recorded for this clonotype. The rearrangement links TRBV10-3 to TRBJ2-5; 10 bases fit TRBD2. V lost 8 bases, J lost 2 bases, and 5 bases stayed unmatched. CDR3 length: 14 residues. Germline V gives CDR1 ENHRY, CDR2 SYGVKD. The CDR3 DNA follows: TGTGCCATCCAAGGGACTAGCGTTCAAGAGACCCAGTACTTC. Translating gives CAIQGTSVQETQYF.

A few counts support this clonotype. Possible read error: a much larger clone is one base away. The V gene is TRBV19, the J gene TRBJ2-3; D gene unclear. Looked up from germline, CDR1 is LNHDA and CDR2 is SQIVND (reference sequence). Trimming cost V 3 bases and J 4 bases, with 2 bases left between them. The CDR3 extends over 11 amino acids. The CDR3 sequence: CASSIADTQYF. The CDR3 region has the DNA TGTGCCAGTAGTATCGCAGATACGCAGTATTTT.

The V and J genes are TRBV27 and TRBJ1-2; the D gene is possibly TRBD1 (5 bases). There are 14 residues in the CDR3. Trimming took 2 bases from V and 5 from J, leaving 12 bases between them. The germline V gene encodes CDR1 MNHEY and CDR2 SMNVEV (reference sequence). The CDR3 loop is CASSLQGNSYGYTF. DNA of the CDR3: TGTGCCAGCAGTTTACAGGGTAATTCGTATGGCTACACCTTC.

This clonotype turned up a few times. The chain uses TRBV2 and TRBJ1-6; TRBD1 matches at 8 bases. The CDR3 length is 15 residues. Germline trimming cut 5 bases from V and 9 bases from J; bases unmatched to any gene: 9. Germline V gene sequence: CDR1 SNHLY, CDR2 FYNNEI. Written as DNA, the CDR3 is TGTGCCAGCAGTACCGGGACAGGCCCTTCTTCACCCCTCCACTTT. It yields the protein CASSTGTGPSSPLHF.

This clonotype was observed at least ten times. The CDR3 region is CASRRQGNTEAFF. CDR3 nucleotide sequence: TGTGCCAGCAGACGACAGGGGAACACTGAAGCTTTCTTT. V and J are TRBV12-3 or TRBV12-4 and TRBJ1-1; 7 bases are shared with TRBD1. J was trimmed by 1 base and V by 6 bases; bases with no gene match: 2. The CDR3 consists of 13 residues.

Regarding this clonotype: A read error is possible here, since a much larger clone lies one base away. This rearrangement joins TRBV19 to TRBJ2-1; 8 positions match TRBD1. CDR3 length equals 14 residues. V was pared by 7 bases and J by 10 bases, with 12 bases of the junction left unmatched. CDR1 LNHDA and CDR2 SQIVND come from the germline V gene (reference sequence). The CDR3 is CASNIDRGDGEQFF. The CDR3 DNA reads as TGTGCCAGTAATATTGACAGGGGCGATGGGGAGCAGTTCTTC.

The chain recombines TRBV24-1 with TRBJ1-1; D not resolved. Looked up from germline, CDR1 is KGHDR and CDR2 is SFDVKD. This CDR3 has 14 amino acids. Trimming pared 7 bases from V and 0 bases from J, leaving 11 bases between. CDR3 region: CATRGSVLNTEAFF. The CDR3 DNA follows: TGTGCCACCAGGGGTTCGGTTTTGAACACTGAAGCTTTCTTT.

This clonotype was detected ten times or more. The chain employs TRBV25-1 and TRBJ2-2; TRBD2 is a possible D gene (6 bases). This CDR3 is built from 14 residues. Looked up from germline, CDR1 is MGHDK and CDR2 is SYGVNS. Trimming took off 2 bases at V and 2 bases at J, with 6 bases between the two ends. For the CDR3, the DNA is TGTGCCAGCAGTGAAGGACTAAACACCGGGGAGCTGTTTTTT. Protein: CASSEGLNTGELFF.

This clonotype showed up many times. V is TRBV11-1 and J is TRBJ2-3; 9 bases map to TRBD2. CDR3 length: 16 amino acids. V shed 3 bases and J 0 bases; nucleotides not matched to a gene: 4. Germline CDR1 is SGHAT and CDR2 is FQDESV (reference sequence). CDR3 in amino acids: CASSFSLAGSTDTQYF. CDR3 coding DNA: TGTGCCAGCAGCTTCAGTCTAGCGGGAAGCACAGATACGCAGTATTTT.

The J gene is TRBJ2-1, the V gene TRBV6-1; 9 bases map to TRBD2. The CDR3 loop spans 17 amino acids. The V and J ends lost 8 bases and 8 bases, in that order; junction bases with no gene match: 19. Germline V CDR1 and CDR2: MNHNS, SASEGT. This CDR3 reads CASVPDDFSGRSYEQFF. The CDR3 nucleotides read TGTGCCAGCGTGCCTGATGACTTTAGCGGGAGATCGTATGAGCAGTTCTTC.